The 23 T cell receptor beta chains listed next were all sequenced from one sample in a study of T-cell reconstitution after alpha-beta-depleted transplantation in children. It was with unique molecular identifiers that the TCRbeta library was prepared. A single record per CDR3 protein comes from TCRdb applying MiXCR to the PCR reads. The table has 300,000 to 400,000 distinct CDR3 sequences, 15% to 20% seen once; the top ten hold about 41%. Sequencing was performed on PBMCs, mostly from graft donor cells, taken 360 days after TCRalphabeta/CD19-depleted stem cell transplant. These receptors all come from a male patient aged 2-10 years who had a stem cell transplant for acute lymphoblastic leukemia, so the T cells may come from the graft donor.

CDR3 residues: CASSFSGNYGYTF. The CDR3, as DNA: TGTGCCAGCAGTTTTAGTGGAAACTATGGCTACACCTTC. J is TRBJ1-2 and V is TRBV12-3 or TRBV12-4; D gene unclear. V lost 3 bases, J lost 2 bases, and 7 bases lay in between. The CDR3 length is 13 residues.

This clonotype appeared a few times. The chain links TRBV6-1 to TRBJ1-6; 7 bases fit TRBD1. CDR1 is MNHNS, CDR2 SASEGT, per germline. J gave up 4 bases and V 6 bases, and 3 bases lay outside the gene matches. The CDR3 has 14 amino acids. The CDR3 DNA reads as TGTGCCAGCAGGCCGGGACAGTATAATTCACCCCTCCACTTT. Encoded protein: CASRPGQYNSPLHF.

J is TRBJ2-5 and V is TRBV20-1; D is perhaps TRBD1 (6 bases). CDR1 is DFQATT, CDR2 SNEGSKA, per germline (reference sequence). V was clipped by 1 base and J by 5 bases, with 23 bases between them. The CDR3 spans 17 residues. The CDR3 DNA reads TGCAGTGCTAGAGTTAGTCGGACCTCCCTAACAGGGGAGACCCAGTACTTC. Protein: CSARVSRTSLTGETQYF.

CDR3 protein: CASRMDPSNQPQHF. CDR3 sequence (DNA): TGTGCCAGCAGGATGGATCCTAGCAATCAGCCCCAGCATTTT. V and J are TRBV12-3 or TRBV12-4 and TRBJ1-5; unclear D gene. With 6 bases removed from V and 0 bases from J, the gap between germline ends came to 9 bases. This CDR3 is 14 amino acids long.

The rearrangement joins TRBV6-5 to TRBJ2-5; D gene ambiguous. Germline assignment: CDR1 MNHEY and CDR2 SVGAGI. V was shortened by 4 bases and J by 2 bases, with 14 bases between the two germline ends. The CDR3 covers 15 residues. CDR3 region: CASSSPQMGQETQYF. The DNA for the CDR3 is TGTGCCAGCAGTTCCCCCCAGATGGGGCAAGAGACCCAGTACTTC.

The chain joins TRBV5-6 to TRBJ2-5; TRBD1 might be the D (7 bases). The CDR3 totals 14 residues. Per the germline V gene, CDR1 is SGHDT and CDR2 is YYEEEE. V lost 5 bases to trimming and J lost 5 bases, with 16 bases between them. In DNA form, the CDR3 reads TGTGCCAGCAGACCTAATCCAGGGGGGGAGACCCAGTACTTC. Translation: CASRPNPGGETQYF. The complete variable domain, with remaining parts taken from reference TRBV5-6 and TRBJ2-5, reads DAGVTQSPTHLIKTRGQQVTLRCSPKSGHDTVSWYQQALGQGPQFIFQYYEEEERQRGNFPDRFSGHQFPNYSSELNVNALLLGDSALYLCASRPNPGGETQYFGPGTRLLVL.

The gene calls are TRBV20-1 and TRBJ2-3; D ambiguous. Germline V gene data show CDR1 as DFQATT and CDR2 as SNEGSKA (reference sequence). V lost 3 bases and J lost 0, with 10 bases in between. The CDR3 totals 14 residues. The CDR3 coding sequence is TGCAGTGCTAGCGGCGGTCTCAGCACAGATACGCAGTATTTT. Amino acid sequence: CSASGGLSTDTQYF.

The V and J genes are TRBV7-9 and TRBJ2-7, with TRBD1 identical over 10 bases. The length of the CDR3 is 14 residues. Trimming removed 5 bases from V and 6 bases from J; junction bases left unmatched: 7. CDR1 and CDR2 from the germline V gene are SEHNR and FQNEAQ (reference sequence). CDR3 nucleotide sequence: TGTGCCAGCAGCCCCCCGGGACAGGGGACCGAGCAGTACTTC. Its protein is CASSPPGQGTEQYF.

Here the CDR3 reads CASSQGGAPSTGELFF. DNA for the CDR3: TGCGCCAGCAGCCAGGGTGGTGCCCCGAGCACCGGGGAGCTGTTTTTT. The chain uses TRBV4-1 and TRBJ2-2; D is unclear. Trimming took off 3 bases at V and 4 bases at J, with 15 bases between the two ends. The length of the CDR3 is 16 residues. CDR1 and CDR2 (germline): MGHRA, YSYEKL.

This clonotype was picked up many times. The rearrangement links TRBV5-1 to TRBJ2-5; D may be TRBD1 (6 bases). V shed 6 bases and J shed 2 bases, with 11 bases lying between them. The CDR3 sequence is 13 residues long. In germline, CDR1 is SGHRS, CDR2 YFSETQ. The CDR3 nucleotides are TGCGCCAGCAACAGCGGACAGCAAGAGACCCAGTACTTC. This codes for CASNSGQQETQYF.

The V call is TRBV5-1, the J call TRBJ2-1; D is perhaps TRBD1 (6 bases). CDR1 SGHRS and CDR2 YFSETQ come from the germline V gene. The CDR3 sequence is 16 residues long. V was trimmed by 0 bases and J by 7 bases, leaving 17 bases between them. DNA for the CDR3: TGCGCCAGCAGCTTGGCCGGGACACATACTGGGAATGAGCAGTTCTTC. This sequence encodes CASSLAGTHTGNEQFF.

The chain links TRBV4-2 to TRBJ2-6; the D gene is possibly TRBD1 (6 bases). CDR3 length: 16 residues. V shed 0 bases and J shed 2 bases, with 8 bases lying between them. CDR1 is LGHNA, CDR2 YNFKEQ, per germline. The CDR3 coding sequence is TGTGCCAGCAGCCAAGAACAGGGAACTGGGGCCAACGTCCTGACTTTC. Its protein product is CASSQEQGTGANVLTF.

The table lists this clonotype with a few counts. J is TRBJ2-1 and V is TRBV12-3 or TRBV12-4; 7 bases map to TRBD2. V lost 6 bases to trimming and J lost 2 bases; unmatched junction nucleotides: 13. The CDR3 has 17 amino acids. This CDR3 reads CASSPGGSSYPYNEQFF. The CDR3 bases are TGTGCCAGCAGCCCCGGGGGGTCAAGCTATCCCTACAATGAGCAGTTCTTC.

This clonotype was counted between two and nine times. The rearrangement joins TRBV4-3 to TRBJ1-1, with 7 bases aligning to TRBD1. The germline V gene encodes CDR1 LGHNA and CDR2 YSLEER. The CDR3 extends over 16 amino acids. The V segment lost 0 bases and the J segment 1 base; nucleotides outside the gene matches: 5. The CDR3 DNA follows: TGCGCCAGCAGCCAAGATTCCAGGGGGGCGAACACTGAAGCTTTCTTT. Translated, it gives CASSQDSRGANTEAFF.

CDR3 DNA: TGTGCCAGCAGCTTGTCTGGCAGGGCCTATGGCTACACCTTC. This sequence encodes CASSLSGRAYGYTF. The rearrangement uses TRBV7-2 and TRBJ1-2; possibly TRBD1 for D (5 bases). V was pared by 3 bases and J by 4 bases, with 12 bases between. Germline CDR1 is SGHTA and CDR2 is FQGNSA. This CDR3 is built from 14 residues.

This clonotype occurred many times. The rearrangement uses TRBV20-1 and TRBJ2-7; TRBD2 agrees at 7 bases. The J segment lost 7 bases and the V segment lost 0 bases, leaving 9 bases of the junction unmatched. Per germline, CDR1 DFQATT and CDR2 SNEGSKA (reference sequence). The CDR3 extends over 14 amino acids. CDR3 sequence reads: CSARDLRTSYEQYF. The CDR3 DNA is TGCAGTGCTAGAGATCTCCGGACTAGTTATGAGCAGTACTTC.

The chain couples TRBV6-5 to TRBJ2-5, with D unresolved. V shed 6 bases and J shed 7 bases, with 15 bases lying between them. CDR1 is MNHEY, CDR2 SVGAGI, per germline. The CDR3 has 13 amino acids. This CDR3 is CASSSFGLGTQYF. Written as DNA, the CDR3 is TGTGCCAGCAGCAGCTTCGGTCTGGGGACCCAGTACTTC.

The V call is TRBV28, the J call TRBJ1-3, with unresolved D. V lost 4 bases and J lost 4, with 23 bases in between. The CDR3 sequence is 18 residues long. Germline-derived CDR1 and CDR2 are MDHEN and SYDVKM. The CDR3 sequence is CASSSKPPRSNRGNTIYF. The CDR3 coding sequence is TGTGCCAGCAGTTCAAAACCCCCGCGGAGCAACCGGGGAAACACCATATATTTT.

This clonotype was counted a few times. This rearrangement joins TRBV20-1 to TRBJ2-4; TRBD1 matches at 10 bases. The germline gives CDR1 DFQATT, CDR2 SNEGSKA (reference sequence). The trim removed 3 bases at V and 2 bases at J, leaving 13 bases unmatched. The CDR3 has 18 residues. Here the CDR3 reads CSASRGQGSPGPKNIQYF. In DNA, the CDR3 is TGCAGTGCTAGTAGGGGACAGGGGTCGCCCGGGCCCAAAAACATTCAGTACTTC.

The chain uses TRBV20-1 and TRBJ2-1; 10 bases are shared with TRBD2. V shed 0 bases, J shed 0 bases, and the junction held 11 bases outside the gene matches. The CDR3 totals 19 residues. The germline CDR1 and CDR2 sequences are DFQATT and SNEGSKA (reference sequence). CDR3: CSARDPAGGSYSSYNEQFF. CDR3 DNA: TGCAGTGCTAGAGATCCAGCGGGAGGGTCTTACAGCTCCTACAATGAGCAGTTCTTC.

This sequence joins TRBV5-1 and TRBJ2-7; D might be TRBD1 or TRBD2, each matching 5 bases. Germline CDR1 and CDR2: SGHRS and YFSETQ. Trimming took off 6 bases at V and 6 bases at J, with 22 bases between the two ends. The CDR3 is made up of 15 amino acids. The CDR3 loop is CASTSTSGRNLEQYF. CDR3 nucleotide sequence: TGCGCCAGCACCTCCACCTCGGGACGCAACCTCGAGCAGTACTTC. Filled out from reference TRBV5-1 and TRBJ2-7, the complete variable domain reads KAGVTQTPRYLIKTRGQQVTLSCSPISGHRSVSWYQQTPGQGLQFLFEYFSETQRNKGNFPGRFSGRQFSNSRSEMNVSTLELGDSALYLCASTSTSGRNLEQYFGPGTRLTVT.

The chain couples TRBV6-5 to TRBJ2-7; 8 positions match TRBD1. The CDR3 is made up of 15 amino acids. Germline trimming cut 2 bases from V and 0 bases from J; bases unmatched to any gene: 3. Germline V lookup: CDR1 MNHEY, CDR2 SVGAGI. The CDR3 coding sequence is TGTGCCAGCAGTTACAGGGGACAGGACTCCTACGAGCAGTACTTC. Its protein product is CASSYRGQDSYEQYF.

This clonotype showed up just a few times. This chain connects TRBV30 to TRBJ1-5; no definite D call. CDR1 and CDR2 (germline): GTSNPN, SVGIG (reference sequence). The ends were cut back, 3 bases at V and 9 bases at J, with 15 bases in the middle. CDR3 length: 13 residues. The CDR3 nucleotides are TGTGCCTGGAGCCCCATGGGTTTAAGGCCCCAGCATTTT. Its translation: CAWSPMGLRPQHF.